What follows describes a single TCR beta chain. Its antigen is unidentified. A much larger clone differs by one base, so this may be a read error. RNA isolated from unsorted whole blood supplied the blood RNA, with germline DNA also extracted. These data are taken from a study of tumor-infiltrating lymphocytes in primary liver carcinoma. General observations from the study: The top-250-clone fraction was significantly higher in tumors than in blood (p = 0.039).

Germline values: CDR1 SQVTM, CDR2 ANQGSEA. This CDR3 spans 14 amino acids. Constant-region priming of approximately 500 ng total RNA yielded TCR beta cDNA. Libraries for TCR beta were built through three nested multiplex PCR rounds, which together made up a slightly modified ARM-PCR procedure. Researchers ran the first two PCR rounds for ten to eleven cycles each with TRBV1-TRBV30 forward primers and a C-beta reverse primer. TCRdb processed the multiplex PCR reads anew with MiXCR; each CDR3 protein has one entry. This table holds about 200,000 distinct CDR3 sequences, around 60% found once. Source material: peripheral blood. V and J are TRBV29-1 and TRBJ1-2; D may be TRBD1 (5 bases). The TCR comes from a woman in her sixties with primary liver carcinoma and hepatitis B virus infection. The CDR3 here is CSVEERDREYGHTF. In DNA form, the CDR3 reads TGCAGCGTTGAAGAACGGGACCGGGAGTATGGCCACACCTTC.